A selection of T cell receptor beta chains follows, all from one sample in a study of T cells in Graves' hyperthyroidism and ophthalmopathy. Each CDR3 protein gets one entry after TCRdb re-called the multiplex PCR reads with MiXCR. The sample shows some 620,000 distinct CDR3 sequences, around 15% of them seen only once. The sequencing input was blood. The receptors come from a woman aged 30 to 39 with Graves' hyperthyroidism. Both conserved end residues are part of each CDR3. The order of the fields is clone size, D gene, V gene, J gene, CDR3 protein, CDR3 DNA. A D gene is named only where the DNA matches it firmly. Some rows have no size entry. The others give once, few or many, or a class for an expanded clone.

clone_size: many
d_call: -
v_call: TRBV18
j_call: TRBJ1-3
cdr3_aa: CASSSGGDSGNTIYF
cdr3_nt: TGTGCCAGCTCATCAGGAGGAGACTCTGGAAACACCATATATTTT

clone_size: many
d_call: -
v_call: TRBV5-6
j_call: TRBJ2-1
cdr3_aa: CASSSTREQFF
cdr3_nt: TGTGCCAGCAGCTCAACTAGAGAGCAGTTCTTC

clone_size: many
d_call: TRBD1
v_call: TRBV18
j_call: TRBJ2-7
cdr3_aa: CASSGTGENEKQYF
cdr3_nt: TGTGCCAGCTCGGGGACAGGGGAAAACGAGAAGCAGTACTTC

clone_size: many
d_call: TRBD2
v_call: TRBV7-9
j_call: TRBJ2-7
cdr3_aa: CASSSHWGREDSYEQYF
cdr3_nt: TGTGCCAGCAGCTCCCACTGGGGGCGGGAGGACTCCTACGAGCAGTACTTC

clone_size: many
d_call: -
v_call: TRBV29-1
j_call: TRBJ2-5
cdr3_aa: CSVDSQTRETQYF
cdr3_nt: TGCAGCGTTGACAGTCAAACCAGGGAGACCCAGTACTTC

clone_size: few
d_call: -
v_call: TRBV5-6
j_call: TRBJ2-7
cdr3_aa: CASSLVVRGDEQYF
cdr3_nt: TGTGCCAGCAGCTTGGTAGTTAGGGGGGATGAGCAGTACTTC

clone_size: many
d_call: -
v_call: TRBV5-5
j_call: TRBJ2-5
cdr3_aa: CASSLSTGSGETQYF
cdr3_nt: TGTGCCAGCAGCTTGTCAACAGGGAGCGGGGAGACCCAGTACTTC

clone_size: -
d_call: -
v_call: TRBV29-1
j_call: TRBJ2-5
cdr3_aa: CSALGDEETQYF
cdr3_nt: TGCAGCGCGCTGGGGGATGAGGAGACCCAGTACTTC

clone_size: few
d_call: -
v_call: TRBV30
j_call: TRBJ1-3
cdr3_aa: CAWVDRRSGNTIYF
cdr3_nt: TGTGCCTGGGTGGACAGACGCTCTGGAAACACCATATATTTT

clone_size: many
d_call: TRBD2
v_call: TRBV29-1
j_call: TRBJ2-1
cdr3_aa: CSVGLAGVGNEQFF
cdr3_nt: TGCAGCGTTGGGCTAGCGGGAGTTGGGAATGAGCAGTTCTTC

clone_size: many
d_call: -
v_call: TRBV28
j_call: TRBJ1-1
cdr3_aa: CASSPGQLTSEAFF
cdr3_nt: TGTGCCAGCAGCCCCGGACAGCTAACCTCTGAAGCTTTCTTT

clone_size: many
d_call: -
v_call: TRBV12-3/TRBV12-4
j_call: TRBJ1-5
cdr3_aa: CASSPTTGRKNQPQHF
cdr3_nt: TGTGCCAGCAGTCCAACCACGGGACGGAAGAATCAGCCCCAGCATTTT

clone_size: -
d_call: TRBD1
v_call: TRBV12-3/TRBV12-4
j_call: TRBJ1-3
cdr3_aa: CASSSGQGGNTIYF
cdr3_nt: TGTGCCAGCAGTTCGGGACAGGGTGGAAACACCATATATTTT

clone_size: few
d_call: TRBD2
v_call: TRBV20-1
j_call: TRBJ2-3
cdr3_aa: CSAQEVKAGGTDTQYF
cdr3_nt: TGCAGTGCCCAAGAGGTCAAAGCGGGAGGCACAGATACGCAGTATTTT

clone_size: many
d_call: -
v_call: TRBV2
j_call: TRBJ2-5
cdr3_aa: CASTLGETQYF
cdr3_nt: TGTGCCAGCACCCTTGGGGAGACCCAGTACTTC

clone_size: many
d_call: -
v_call: TRBV11-2
j_call: TRBJ1-1
cdr3_aa: CASSLGAYENTEAFF
cdr3_nt: TGTGCCAGCAGCTTAGGTGCGTACGAGAACACTGAAGCTTTCTTT

clone_size: many
d_call: -
v_call: TRBV7-9
j_call: TRBJ2-7
cdr3_aa: CASSSGLTSYEQYF
cdr3_nt: TGTGCCAGCAGCTCGGGACTTACATCCTACGAGCAGTACTTC

clone_size: many
d_call: TRBD2
v_call: TRBV3-1
j_call: TRBJ2-1
cdr3_aa: CASSPPTLSGRAGNEQFF
cdr3_nt: TGTGCCAGCAGCCCCCCGACCCTTAGCGGGAGGGCCGGGAATGAGCAGTTCTTC

clone_size: many
d_call: -
v_call: TRBV12-3/TRBV12-4
j_call: TRBJ2-3
cdr3_aa: CASSPEALGTDTQYF
cdr3_nt: TGTGCCAGCAGCCCCGAGGCCCTCGGCACAGATACGCAGTATTTT

clone_size: many
d_call: TRBD1
v_call: TRBV24-1
j_call: TRBJ2-5
cdr3_aa: CATSERTGGEETQYF
cdr3_nt: TGTGCCACCAGTGAACGGACAGGGGGCGAAGAGACCCAGTACTTC

clone_size: few
d_call: TRBD1
v_call: TRBV30
j_call: TRBJ2-1
cdr3_aa: CAWSRGQGGDEQFF
cdr3_nt: TGTGCCTGGAGTAGGGGACAGGGAGGGGATGAGCAGTTCTTC

clone_size: -
d_call: TRBD2
v_call: TRBV3-1
j_call: TRBJ2-1
cdr3_aa: CANIGLAGAYEQFF
cdr3_nt: TGTGCCAACATAGGACTAGCGGGAGCCTATGAGCAGTTCTTC

clone_size: many
d_call: -
v_call: TRBV7-2
j_call: TRBJ1-2
cdr3_aa: CASSFDPRVLPSYGYTF
cdr3_nt: TGTGCCAGCAGCTTTGACCCCCGGGTCCTACCTTCTTATGGCTACACCTTC

clone_size: -
d_call: -
v_call: TRBV6-4
j_call: TRBJ2-1
cdr3_aa: CASSEVAPGSYNEQFF
cdr3_nt: TGTGCCAGCAGTGAAGTGGCCCCGGGGTCCTACAATGAGCAGTTCTTC

clone_size: few
d_call: TRBD1
v_call: TRBV20-1
j_call: TRBJ2-4
cdr3_aa: CSAVDRDLAKSIQYF
cdr3_nt: TGCAGTGCTGTTGACAGGGATCTAGCCAAAAGCATTCAGTACTTC

clone_size: -
d_call: -
v_call: TRBV6-2/TRBV6-3
j_call: TRBJ2-1
cdr3_aa: CASSYPLTVYNEQFF
cdr3_nt: TGTGCCAGCAGTTACCCCCTGACAGTCTACAATGAGCAGTTCTTC

clone_size: many
d_call: TRBD2
v_call: TRBV11-2
j_call: TRBJ2-1
cdr3_aa: CASRPLAGEQFF
cdr3_nt: TGTGCCAGCAGACCCTTAGCGGGGGAGCAGTTCTTC

clone_size: many
d_call: -
v_call: TRBV11-2
j_call: TRBJ1-1
cdr3_aa: CASSRGVNTEAFF
cdr3_nt: TGTGCCAGCAGCCGAGGGGTAAACACTGAAGCTTTCTTT

clone_size: -
d_call: TRBD1
v_call: TRBV20-1
j_call: TRBJ2-3
cdr3_aa: CSARDWGLQGLDTQYF
cdr3_nt: TGCAGTGCTAGAGATTGGGGGCTACAGGGGTTGGATACGCAGTATTTT

clone_size: -
d_call: TRBD2
v_call: TRBV7-2
j_call: TRBJ2-3
cdr3_aa: CASSRRLAGRTDTQYF
cdr3_nt: TGTGCCAGCAGCCGTCGACTAGCGGGTCGCACAGATACGCAGTATTTT

clone_size: few
d_call: TRBD2
v_call: TRBV7-2
j_call: TRBJ2-5
cdr3_aa: CASSPRKASGRVETQYF
cdr3_nt: TGTGCCAGCAGCCCCCGGAAGGCTAGCGGGAGGGTGGAGACCCAGTACTTC

clone_size: many
d_call: -
v_call: TRBV12-3/TRBV12-4
j_call: TRBJ2-2
cdr3_aa: CASSPGKAGGELFF
cdr3_nt: TGTGCCAGCAGCCCGGGAAAAGCGGGCGGGGAGCTGTTTTTT

clone_size: few
d_call: -
v_call: TRBV5-6
j_call: TRBJ1-1
cdr3_aa: CASSTDPDKRVQAFF
cdr3_nt: TGTGCCAGCAGCACAGATCCAGACAAACGCGTTCAAGCTTTCTTT

clone_size: -
d_call: -
v_call: TRBV5-5
j_call: TRBJ2-3
cdr3_aa: CSSSFGDTQYF
cdr3_nt: TGTTCCAGCAGCTTTGGAGATACGCAGTATTTT

clone_size: many
d_call: -
v_call: TRBV29-1
j_call: TRBJ2-3
cdr3_aa: CSVEVLAADTQYF
cdr3_nt: TGCAGCGTTGAGGTCCTAGCCGCAGATACGCAGTATTTT

clone_size: few
d_call: -
v_call: TRBV29-1
j_call: TRBJ1-1
cdr3_aa: CSVVGVLFTEAFF
cdr3_nt: TGCAGCGTTGTCGGCGTATTATTCACTGAAGCTTTCTTT

clone_size: many
d_call: -
v_call: TRBV12-3/TRBV12-4
j_call: TRBJ1-2
cdr3_aa: CASSAPGPYGYTF
cdr3_nt: TGTGCCAGCAGTGCCCCCGGGCCCTATGGCTACACCTTC

clone_size: many
d_call: -
v_call: TRBV30
j_call: TRBJ1-1
cdr3_aa: CAWIVGGAPGAFF
cdr3_nt: TGTGCCTGGATAGTTGGAGGGGCGCCTGGAGCTTTCTTT

clone_size: many
d_call: -
v_call: TRBV7-8
j_call: TRBJ2-1
cdr3_aa: CASSLEVSRSYNEQFF
cdr3_nt: TGTGCCAGCAGCTTAGAGGTCAGTAGATCCTACAATGAGCAGTTCTTC

clone_size: -
d_call: -
v_call: TRBV19
j_call: TRBJ1-1
cdr3_aa: CASSWVGNAAFF
cdr3_nt: TGTGCCAGTAGTTGGGTGGGGAACGCGGCTTTCTTT

clone_size: -
d_call: -
v_call: TRBV28
j_call: TRBJ2-7
cdr3_aa: CASSFVADEQYF
cdr3_nt: TGTGCCAGCAGTTTCGTTGCGGACGAGCAGTACTTC

clone_size: few
d_call: -
v_call: TRBV19
j_call: TRBJ1-5
cdr3_aa: CASSIWGGSNQPQHF
cdr3_nt: TGTGCCAGTAGTATCTGGGGTGGGAGCAATCAGCCCCAGCATTTT

clone_size: many
d_call: TRBD1
v_call: TRBV28
j_call: TRBJ2-7
cdr3_aa: CASSALRTGTLDEQYF
cdr3_nt: TGTGCCAGCAGCGCACTTCGGACAGGCACCCTGGACGAGCAGTACTTC

clone_size: -
d_call: TRBD1
v_call: TRBV5-1
j_call: TRBJ1-5
cdr3_aa: CASSGTVGQPQHF
cdr3_nt: TGCGCCAGCAGCGGGACAGTTGGTCAGCCCCAGCATTTT

clone_size: many
d_call: TRBD2
v_call: TRBV7-9
j_call: TRBJ2-1
cdr3_aa: CASSLGLAGAQQFF
cdr3_nt: TGTGCCAGCAGCTTGGGACTAGCGGGAGCGCAGCAGTTCTTC

clone_size: many
d_call: -
v_call: TRBV7-2
j_call: TRBJ2-1
cdr3_aa: CASSLNVEQFF
cdr3_nt: TGTGCCAGCAGCTTAAATGTTGAGCAGTTCTTC